This TCR beta chain was obtained from a study of blood T cell repertoires in COVID-19. In the study overall: The United States, Italy and Spain supplied acute and convalescent COVID-19 samples. Sources were T cells, B-cell-depleted T cells, or PBMCs; the material itself was cDNA or gDNA.

Trimming removed 6 bases from V and 4 bases from J, with 15 bases in between. Germline-derived CDR1 and CDR2 are SGHRS and YFSETQ. This CDR3 spans 14 amino acids. As handled by the study authors: Amplification of reference gene primers was used by the study to estimate nucleated cell counts. Produced via immunoSEQ multiplex PCR; TCRdb's table is partial and in-frame only. For V, J and clone size, that table is used; D and trimming come from the DNA. The sample lists tens of thousands of clones; about 90% were seen once. This TCR came from a man at least 80 years old with acute or convalescent COVID-19. Specimen: peripheral blood. The chain combines TRBV5-1 with TRBJ2-3; D gene unclear. CDR3 bases: TGCGCCAGCAAAAGGCAGGCCGCCGCAGATACGCAGTATTTT. It specifies CASKRQAAADTQYF.